Each of the 7 T cell receptor beta chains below was sequenced from the same sample in a study of cytomegalovirus exposure and HLA in healthy donors. Both 60 Vbeta primers and 13 Jbeta primers went into the PCR. Here immunoSEQ multiplex PCR was the method, and the copy in TCRdb shows in-frame clones only, minus some. The data contain some 95,000 clones, less than 75% of them singletons. The sequencing input was PBMCs. Every receptor here comes from a man aged 25 to 40 in good health and CMV-seronegative.

The rearrangement joins TRBV7-8 to TRBJ1-1; D possibly corresponds to TRBD1 (6 bases). This CDR3 contains 14 residues. The germline gives CDR1 SGHVS, CDR2 FQNEAQ. V was cut by 6 bases and J by 4 bases, with 15 bases left in between. CDR3 protein: CASSPGQFFTEAFF. The DNA of the CDR3 is TGTGCCAGCAGTCCTGGACAGTTCTTCACTGAAGCTTTCTTT.

This clone occurred once. The V call is TRBV27, the J call TRBJ2-3; D possibly corresponds to TRBD2 (6 bases). Germline-derived CDR1 and CDR2 are MNHEY and SMNVEV (reference sequence). Trimming took off 5 bases at V and 1 base at J, with 13 bases between the two ends. This CDR3 is 15 amino acids long. The DNA for the CDR3 is TGTGCCAGCAGTAGCGGGTGGGGGGGCACAGATACGCAGTATTTT. Translation: CASSSGWGGTDTQYF.

The gene calls are TRBV7-9 and TRBJ2-5, with D perhaps matching TRBD1 (5 bases). The CDR3 runs to 11 residues. V was shortened by 3 bases and J by 9 bases, with 8 bases between the two germline ends. In germline, CDR1 is SEHNR, CDR2 FQNEAQ (reference sequence). CDR3 loop: CASSFMGPQYF. The DNA of the CDR3 is TGTGCCAGCAGCTTCATGGGGCCCCAGTACTTC. The full variable domain, with the rest looked up from reference TRBV7-9 and TRBJ2-5, is DTGVSQNPRHKITKRGQNVTFRCDPISEHNRLYWYRQTLGQGPEFLTYFQNEAQLEKSRLLSDRFSAERPKGSFSTLEIQRTEQGDSAMYLCASSFMGPQYFGPGTRLLVL.

CDR3 region: CSVAEGGTKRETQYF. The CDR3 DNA reads as TGCAGCGTTGCAGAGGGTGGGACAAAACGAGAGACCCAGTACTTC. V and J are TRBV29-1 and TRBJ2-5; D may be TRBD1 (6 bases). V was pared by 4 bases and J by 4 bases, with 19 bases between. The CDR3 runs 15 residues. Per germline, CDR1 SQVTM and CDR2 ANQGSEA.

The chain combines TRBV6-1 with TRBJ1-2; TRBD1 is a possible D gene (5 bases). The germline V gene encodes CDR1 MNHNS and CDR2 SASEGT. Trimming pared 11 bases from V and 8 bases from J, leaving 12 bases between. The CDR3 extends over 10 amino acids. In nucleotides, the CDR3 is TGTGCCGCAGGGTCCTTCGGCTACACCTTC. This sequence encodes CAAGSFGYTF.

The V and J genes are TRBV7-8 and TRBJ2-5, with D maybe TRBD2 (5 bases). Germline V CDR1 and CDR2: SGHVS, FQNEAQ. The CDR3 contains 14 residues. The V gene lost 5 bases and the J gene lost 5 bases, with 15 bases spanning the gap. The chain's CDR3 is CASSHSSARETQYF. In DNA form, the CDR3 reads TGTGCCAGCAGCCACAGTAGCGCGAGGGAGACCCAGTACTTC.

This sequence joins TRBV4-1 and TRBJ2-2; D is perhaps TRBD2 (6 bases). Germline V gives CDR1 MGHRA, CDR2 YSYEKL. V was shortened by 4 bases and J by 6 bases, with 18 bases between the two germline ends. This CDR3 region has 16 residues. CDR3 amino acids: CASSRGEVVPSGELFF. The CDR3 DNA sequence: TGCGCCAGCAGCCGGGGGGAGGTGGTCCCTTCCGGGGAGCTGTTTTTT.